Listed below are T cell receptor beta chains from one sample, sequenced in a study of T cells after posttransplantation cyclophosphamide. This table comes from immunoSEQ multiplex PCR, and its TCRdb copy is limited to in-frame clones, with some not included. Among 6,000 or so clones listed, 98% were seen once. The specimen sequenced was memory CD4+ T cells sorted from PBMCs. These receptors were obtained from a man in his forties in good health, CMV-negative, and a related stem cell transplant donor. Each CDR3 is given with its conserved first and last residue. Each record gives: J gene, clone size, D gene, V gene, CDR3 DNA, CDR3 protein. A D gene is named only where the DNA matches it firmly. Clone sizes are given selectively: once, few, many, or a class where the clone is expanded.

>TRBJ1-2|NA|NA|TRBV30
TGTGCCTGGAGCCCCGACAGGTCCGGCTACACCTTC
CAWSPDRSGYTF
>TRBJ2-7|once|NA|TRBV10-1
TGCGCCAGCAGTGAGTCCGCTAGCTACGAGCAGTACTTC
CASSESASYEQYF
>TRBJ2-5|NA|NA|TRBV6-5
TGTGCCAGCAGTGAAGGAGTTTTGGAGACCCAGTACTTC
CASSEGVLETQYF
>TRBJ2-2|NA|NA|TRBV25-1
TGTGCCAGCAGTGATGTCGCGCGGCTGAACACCGGGGAGCTGTTTTTT
CASSDVARLNTGELFF
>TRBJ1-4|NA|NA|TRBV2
TGTGCCAGCGGTTCAGCGGTCGCGAGTGAAAAACTGTTTTTT
CASGSAVASEKLFF
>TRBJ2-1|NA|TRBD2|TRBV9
TGTGCCAGCACCGGGACTATCAGTGGTGAGCAGTTCTTC
CASTGTISGEQFF
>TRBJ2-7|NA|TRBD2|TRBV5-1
TGCGCCAGCAACACTGGACTAGAGAGCTACGAGCAGTACTTC
CASNTGLESYEQYF
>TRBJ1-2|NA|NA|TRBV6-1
TGTGCCAGCACAGTCAGTCCCTCTAACTATGGCTACACCTTC
CASTVSPSNYGYTF
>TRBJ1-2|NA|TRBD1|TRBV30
TGTGCCTGGAGTGTGGACAGGGACTATGGCTACACCTTC
CAWSVDRDYGYTF
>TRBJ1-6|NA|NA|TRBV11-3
TGTGCCAGCAGCTTGGGTCGGGGTTCACCCCTCCACTTT
CASSLGRGSPLHF
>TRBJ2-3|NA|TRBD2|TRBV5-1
TGCGCCAGCGAGGTAGCGGGAGGCTGGACAGATACGCAGTATTTT
CASEVAGGWTDTQYF
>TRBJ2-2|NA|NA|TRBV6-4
TGTGCCAGCAGTGCCTCGCCGGGCACCGGGGAGCTGTTTTTT
CASSASPGTGELFF
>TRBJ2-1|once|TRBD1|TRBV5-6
TGTGCCAGCACCCCTGGGACAGGCGCCTACAATGAGCAGTTCTTC
CASTPGTGAYNEQFF
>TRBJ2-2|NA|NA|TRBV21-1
TGTGCCAGCAGCAAAGCCGAAGATGGGACAGGGAACACCGGGGAGCTGTTTTTT
CASSKAEDGTGNTGELFF
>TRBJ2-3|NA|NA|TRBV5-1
TGCGCCAGCAGCCAGCAGGGGACAGATACGCAGTATTTT
CASSQQGTDTQYF
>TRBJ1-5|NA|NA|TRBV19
TGTGCCAGTAGTGGACAGATCTATAGCAATCAGCCCCAGCATTTT
CASSGQIYSNQPQHF
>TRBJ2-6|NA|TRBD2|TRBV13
TGTGCCAGCACCGGACTAGCGGGAGGCGTTTACGGGGCCAACGTCCTGACTTTC
CASTGLAGGVYGANVLTF
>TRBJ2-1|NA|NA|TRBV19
TGTGCCAGTAGTAATGACTTCTTTAATGAGCAGTTCTTC
CASSNDFFNEQFF
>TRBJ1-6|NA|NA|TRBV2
TGTGCCAGCAGGGGGCAGAGTTTAGAACCCCTCCACTTT
CASRGQSLEPLHF
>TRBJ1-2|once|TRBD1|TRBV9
TGTGCCAGCAGCCGGGACAGCTATGGCTACACCTTC
CASSRDSYGYTF
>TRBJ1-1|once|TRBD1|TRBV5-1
TGCGCCAGCAGCTTGGAAGGACAGGGGACAAACACTGAAGCTTTCTTT
CASSLEGQGTNTEAFF
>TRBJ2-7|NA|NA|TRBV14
TGTGCCAGCAGCCGATTCACATACTCCTACGAGCAGTACTTC
CASSRFTYSYEQYF
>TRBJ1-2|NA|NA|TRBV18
TGTGCCAGCTCAGCAGACAGCTCTAACTATGGCTACACCTTC
CASSADSSNYGYTF
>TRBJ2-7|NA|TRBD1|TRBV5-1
TGCGCCAGCAGCTCCGGGACAGGGTTCTACGAGCAGTACTTC
CASSSGTGFYEQYF
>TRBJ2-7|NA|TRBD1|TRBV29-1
TGCAGCGTTGAAGGGGGGACAGGGGGCTACGAGCAGTACTTC
CSVEGGTGGYEQYF
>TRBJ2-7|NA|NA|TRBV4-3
TGCGCCAGCAGCCTCCCCGGGGAGGAGGCCACACACGAGCAGTACTTC
CASSLPGEEATHEQYF
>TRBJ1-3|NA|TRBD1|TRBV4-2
TGTGCCAGCAGCAAGGACAGGGAAGATAGAAACACCATATATTTT
CASSKDREDRNTIYF
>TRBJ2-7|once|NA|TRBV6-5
TGTGCCAGCAGTCCCCGACGGAGCTACGAGCAGTACTTC
CASSPRRSYEQYF
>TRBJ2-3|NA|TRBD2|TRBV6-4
TGTGCCAGCAGTCCCGGGACTAGCGGGATTTTCAATCAACATTTT
CASSPGTSGIFNQHF
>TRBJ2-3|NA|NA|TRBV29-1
TGCAGCGTTGCGGCAGGGATGATGTCCAAAGATACGCAGTATTTT
CSVAAGMMSKDTQYF
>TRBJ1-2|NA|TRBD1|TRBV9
TGTGCCAGCAGCGTATCACCCTCAGGGGGCTATGGCTACACCTTC
CASSVSPSGGYGYTF
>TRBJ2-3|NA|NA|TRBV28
TGTGCCAGCAGTTTTCGGGGCACAGATACGCAGTATTTT
CASSFRGTDTQYF
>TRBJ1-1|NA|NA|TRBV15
TGTGCCACCAGCAGAGATGACCTGAGGGCTTTCTTT
CATSRDDLRAFF
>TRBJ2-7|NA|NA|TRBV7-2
TGTGCCACCGGCCGGGACACTAACTACGAGCAGTACTTC
CATGRDTNYEQYF
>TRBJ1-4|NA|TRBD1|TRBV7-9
TGTGCCAGCAGCTTAGGAGGACAGGTTAATAATGAAAAACTGTTTTTT
CASSLGGQVNNEKLFF
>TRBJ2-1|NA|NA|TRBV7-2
TGTGCCAGCAGCTTAGCGGCTAGAGTCTCCTACAATGAGCAGTTCTTC
CASSLAARVSYNEQFF
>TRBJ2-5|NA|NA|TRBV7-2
TGTGCCAGCAGCCGGAGTACTCAAGAGACCCAGTACTTC
CASSRSTQETQYF
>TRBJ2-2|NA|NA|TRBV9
TGTGCCAGCAGCGTAGGAGGGAGGAACACCGGGGAGCTGTTTTTT
CASSVGGRNTGELFF
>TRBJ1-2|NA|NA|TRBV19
TGTGCCAGTAGTCACCAGGCCAACGACTATGGCTACACCTTC
CASSHQANDYGYTF
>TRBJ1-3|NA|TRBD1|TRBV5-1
TGCGCCAGCAGCTTGGGGACAGGGGTGAGCTCTGGAAACACCATATATTTT
CASSLGTGVSSGNTIYF
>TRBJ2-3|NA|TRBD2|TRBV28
TGTGCCAGCAGACTAGCGGACGCAGATACGCAGTATTTT
CASRLADADTQYF
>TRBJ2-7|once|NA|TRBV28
TGTGCCAGCAGTTTAAGTTCGCGGGGCCTCTACGAGCAGTACTTC
CASSLSSRGLYEQYF
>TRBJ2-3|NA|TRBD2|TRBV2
TGTGCCAGCAGTGAGACTAGCGGGAGGGCGACAGATACGCAGTATTTT
CASSETSGRATDTQYF
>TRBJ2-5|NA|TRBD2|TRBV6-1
TGTGCCAGCAGGCACACGGGAGGGGAAGAGACCCAGTACTTC
CASRHTGGEETQYF
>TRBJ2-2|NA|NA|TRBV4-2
TGTGCCAGCAGCCAAGATCAAGAGACATTGAACACCGGGGAGCTGTTTTTT
CASSQDQETLNTGELFF
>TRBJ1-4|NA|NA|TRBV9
TGTGCCAGCGGCAGGGAAAATGAAAAACTGTTTTTT
CASGRENEKLFF
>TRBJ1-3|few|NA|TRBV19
TGTGCCAGTGTTGCCGGGGTCAGCTCTGGAAACACCATATATTTT
CASVAGVSSGNTIYF
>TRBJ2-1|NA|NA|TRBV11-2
TGTGCCAGCAGCTTAGGGGGGGTCGGTGAGCAGTTCTTC
CASSLGGVGEQFF
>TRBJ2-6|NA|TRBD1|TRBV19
TGTGCCAGTTCGGGACAGATTTTCTCTGGGGCCAACGTCCTGACTTTC
CASSGQIFSGANVLTF